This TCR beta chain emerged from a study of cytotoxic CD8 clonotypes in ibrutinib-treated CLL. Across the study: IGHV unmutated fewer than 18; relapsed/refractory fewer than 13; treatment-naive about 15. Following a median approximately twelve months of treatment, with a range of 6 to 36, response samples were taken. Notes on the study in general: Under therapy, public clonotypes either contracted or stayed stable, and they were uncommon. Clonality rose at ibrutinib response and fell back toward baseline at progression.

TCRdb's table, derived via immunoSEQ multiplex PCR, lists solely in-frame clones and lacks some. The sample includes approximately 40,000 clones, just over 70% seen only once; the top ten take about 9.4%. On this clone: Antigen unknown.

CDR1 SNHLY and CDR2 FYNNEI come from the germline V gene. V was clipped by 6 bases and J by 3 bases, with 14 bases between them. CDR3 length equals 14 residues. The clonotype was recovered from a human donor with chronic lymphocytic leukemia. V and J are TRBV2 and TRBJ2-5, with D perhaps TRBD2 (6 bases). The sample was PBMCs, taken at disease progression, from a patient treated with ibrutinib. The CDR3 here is CASRTGVIEETQYF. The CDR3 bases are TGTGCCAGCAGAACGGGAGTTATTGAAGAGACCCAGTACTTC.